Presented here are 7 T cell receptor beta chains from one specimen sequenced in a study of early T cells in non-severe SARS-CoV-2 infection. MiXCR, run by TCRdb on the 5' RACE reads, gives a single entry per CDR3 protein. Here the sample spans 90,000 to 120,000 distinct CDR3 sequences, 11% being singletons. Input material: whole blood. The receptors stem from an adult who was a healthcare worker with PCR-confirmed SARS-CoV-2 infection or an uninfected control (not recorded which).

The genes are TRBV7-9 and TRBJ2-1; either TRBD1 or TRBD2 may supply D (5 bases each). From germline, CDR1 is SEHNR and CDR2 FQNEAQ (reference sequence). V gave up 5 bases and J gave up 8 bases, with 19 bases separating them. The CDR3 has 15 amino acids. CDR3 DNA sequence: TGTGCCAGCAGCCCGACGAGGGCAGGGAGCGATGAGCAGTTCTTC. Translated, it gives CASSPTRAGSDEQFF.

This clonotype ranks as medium-sized. The chain recombines TRBV11-2 with TRBJ1-1; D ambiguous. Germline V gene lookup returns CDR1 SGHAT and CDR2 FQNNGV. The CDR3 is 13 residues long. The ends were cut back, 0 bases at V and 5 bases at J, with 7 bases in the middle. CDR3 DNA: TGTGCCAGCAGCTTAGAATCGTGGACTGAAGCTTTCTTT. Its translation is CASSLESWTEAFF.

Note on this clonotype: With a much larger clone just one base away, this may be a read error. The chain joins TRBV7-2 to TRBJ2-2; the D gene is possibly TRBD2 (6 bases). V lost 5 bases to trimming and J lost 7 bases, with 14 bases between them. The CDR3 is made up of 14 amino acids. The germline V gene encodes CDR1 SGHTA and CDR2 FQGNSA. The CDR3 region is CASSGWDWGGELFF. In nucleotides, the CDR3 is TGTGCCAGCAGCGGCTGGGACTGGGGCGGGGAGCTGTTTTTT.

This clonotype has a count of ten or more. The rearrangement joins TRBV7-7 to TRBJ2-1; D gene ambiguous. CDR1 is SSHAT and CDR2 is FNYEAQ in the germline V gene (reference sequence). The CDR3 covers 13 residues. V lost 0 bases, J lost 8 bases, and 8 bases lay in between. The chain's CDR3 is CASSLANHDEQFF. CDR3 nucleotides: TGTGCCAGCAGCTTAGCGAACCACGATGAGCAGTTCTTC.

CDR3 coding DNA: TGTGCCACGGGTATGACTAGCGACCGCCTAGAGCAGTACTTC. This encodes CATGMTSDRLEQYF. J is TRBJ2-7 and V is TRBV28; TRBD2 matches at 8 bases. The CDR3 is 14 amino acids. Germline V CDR1 and CDR2: MDHEN, SYDVKM. The V gene end was trimmed by 10 bases and the J gene end by 7 bases; junction bases not matched to a gene: 15.

Ten or more counts support this clonotype. The DNA for the CDR3 is TGTGCCAGCAGCGCGCAGGGCGAGGGGGAGCTGTTTTTT. Residues: CASSAQGEGELFF. The V gene is TRBV3-1, the J gene TRBJ2-2; D perhaps matches TRBD1 (5 bases). The germline V gene encodes CDR1 LGHDT and CDR2 YNNKEL (reference sequence). There are 13 residues in the CDR3. V lost 5 bases and J lost 8, with 12 bases in between.

The sample holds many counts of this clonotype. The rearrangement uses TRBV6-2 or TRBV6-3 and TRBJ2-1; no clear D gene. Germline values: CDR1 MNHEY, CDR2 SVGEGT. Trimming pared 0 bases from V and 6 bases from J, leaving 6 bases between. The CDR3 is 13 amino acids. CDR3 bases: TGTGCCAGCAGTTACTCAGAGCGCAATGAGCAGTTCTTC. As protein: CASSYSERNEQFF.